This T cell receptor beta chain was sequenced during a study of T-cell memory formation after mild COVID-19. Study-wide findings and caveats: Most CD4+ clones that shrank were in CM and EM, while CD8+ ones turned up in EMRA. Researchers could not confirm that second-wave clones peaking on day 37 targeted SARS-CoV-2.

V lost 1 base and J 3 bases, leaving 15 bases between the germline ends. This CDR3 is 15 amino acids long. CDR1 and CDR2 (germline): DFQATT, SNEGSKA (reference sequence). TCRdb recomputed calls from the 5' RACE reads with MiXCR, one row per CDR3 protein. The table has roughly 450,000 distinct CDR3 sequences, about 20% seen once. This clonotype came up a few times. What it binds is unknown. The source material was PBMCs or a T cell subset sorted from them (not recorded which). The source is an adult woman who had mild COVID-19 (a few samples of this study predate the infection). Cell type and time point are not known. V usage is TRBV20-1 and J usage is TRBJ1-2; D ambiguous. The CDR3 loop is CSARGDPGRHYGYTF. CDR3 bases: TGCAGTGCTAGAGGAGACCCTGGGCGGCACTATGGCTACACCTTC.